The present TCR beta chain was sequenced within a study of T cell changes during pregnancy in multiple sclerosis. The CDR3 totals 13 residues. V gave up 5 bases and J gave up 9 bases, with 16 bases separating them. Germline V gene sequence: CDR1 SGHTA, CDR2 FQGTGA. The table came from immunoSEQ multiplex PCR; TCRdb's copy has only in-frame clones and leaves some out. Here the sample spans tens of thousands of clones, 90% to 95% being singletons. This chain uses TRBV7-3 with TRBJ2-5, with a possible D match to TRBD2 (7 bases). The TCR sequence derives from a female donor with multiple sclerosis, enrolled in a pregnancy study. The material sequenced was CD4+ T cells from peripheral blood mononuclear cells, taken in the third trimester of pregnancy. CDR3 sequence: CASSPGVGGSQYF. The CDR3 DNA is TGTGCCAGCAGCCCAGGGGTGGGGGGGTCCCAGTACTTC.